This T cell receptor beta chain was observed in a study of neurological immune-mediated disorders. TCRdb fed the 5' RACE reads into MiXCR, producing one record per CDR3 protein. The profile shows fewer than 60,000 distinct CDR3 sequences, 10% to 13% of them singletons. Study-level results: HTLV-1-associated myelopathy displayed the greatest TCR clonal expansion, and multiple sclerosis exhibited the smallest, lower than that of healthy controls.

The CDR3 has 12 residues. The junction had 4 bases not matched to a gene; V was cut back by 6 bases and J by 9 bases. Germline V lookup: CDR1 DFQATT, CDR2 SNEGSKA (reference sequence). It was from 2 million PBMCs stored at -80 C that the unsorted libraries were obtained. In this sample, this clonotype turned up many times. Its antigen is not known. The clonotype originates from a man aged 70 or older with HTLV-1-associated myelopathy (HAM/TSP). Sequencing was performed on PBMCs. This sequence joins TRBV20-1 and TRBJ2-3, with 12 bases identical to TRBD2. As DNA, the CDR3 is TGCAGTGCCAAAGGACTAGCGGGAACGCAGTATTTT. This gives the protein CSAKGLAGTQYF.